The 14 T cell receptor beta chains reported below all come from one sample, sequenced in a study of response to subunit inactivated influenza vaccine. MiXCR was run by TCRdb on the RT-PCR reads, yielding one entry per CDR3 protein. The sample lists some 850,000 distinct CDR3 sequences; roughly 18% were seen once. The specimen was PBMCs from blood, collected roughly 5 days after vaccination. The origin of the receptors is a man aged 45-60 years who received an inactivated influenza vaccine.

This clonotype came up many times. The rearrangement links TRBV6-5 to TRBJ2-7; D may be TRBD1 (6 bases). CDR1 is MNHEY and CDR2 is SVGAGI in the germline V gene. The CDR3 is 14 residues long. Trimming took 2 bases from V and 3 from J, leaving 11 bases between them. The CDR3 protein is CASSYEGRGYEQYF. CDR3 DNA: TGTGCCAGCAGTTACGAAGGCAGGGGCTACGAGCAGTACTTC.

This clonotype appeared a few times. CDR3 nucleotides: TGCAGTGCGATTGGACAGCTTGGAAATCAGCCCCAGCATTTT. It specifies CSAIGQLGNQPQHF. The J gene is TRBJ1-5, the V gene TRBV20-1, with a weak D call TRBD1 (6 bases). Trimming removed 6 bases from V and 4 bases from J, with 16 bases in between. CDR1 and CDR2 from the germline V gene are DFQATT and SNEGSKA (reference sequence). This CDR3 contains 14 residues.

This clonotype was detected a few times. The gene calls are TRBV9 and TRBJ2-1, with D possibly TRBD1 on 7 matching bases. CDR3 size: 16 residues. With 3 bases removed from V and 3 bases from J, the gap between germline ends came to 16 bases. The V gene's germline CDR1 is SGDLS and CDR2 YYNGEE. The CDR3, as DNA: TGTGCCAGCAGCGACCCTCGACAGGGAGGCTACAATGAGCAGTTCTTC. Translated, it gives CASSDPRQGGYNEQFF.

The V call is TRBV27, the J call TRBJ2-3, with 9 bases that match TRBD2. The V and J ends lost 5 bases and 0 bases, in that order; junction bases with no gene match: 21. The germline gives CDR1 MNHEY, CDR2 SMNVEV (reference sequence). The CDR3 totals 21 residues. In DNA form, the CDR3 reads TGTGCCAGCAGTCCCGAAAAATACCATAGCGGGAGTACCTCAAGCACAGATACGCAGTATTTT. Amino acid sequence: CASSPEKYHSGSTSSTDTQYF.

The V and J genes are TRBV7-2 and TRBJ2-3, with 8 bases fitting TRBD2. There are 16 residues in the CDR3. CDR1 and CDR2 from the germline V gene are SGHTA and FQGNSA. Trimming took 1 base from V and 4 from J; bases not matched to a gene: 7. In DNA, the CDR3 is TGTGCCAGCAGCTTAGTCGGCGGGAGGTCCTCAGATACGCAGTATTTT. Its translation is CASSLVGGRSSDTQYF.

The chain carries TRBV5-5 and TRBJ1-1; no clear D. Germline V gene data show CDR1 as SGHKS and CDR2 as YYEKEE (reference sequence). This CDR3 is 11 amino acids long. V lost 1 base and J lost 10, with 8 bases in between. The CDR3 nucleotides read TGTGCCAGCAGCTTGTTTGGAGGAGCTTTCTTT. It is translated as CASSLFGGAFF.

The J gene is TRBJ2-7, the V gene TRBV20-1; 11 bases map to TRBD2. Germline CDR1 reads DFQATT; CDR2 reads SNEGSKA (reference sequence). Trimming cost V 6 bases and J 3 bases; bases outside gene matches: 22. This CDR3 is 19 amino acids long. The CDR3, as DNA: TGCAGTGCGAGGGGAGGGAGACTAGCGGGATCACCAGGTATCTACGAGCAGTACTTC. It is translated as CSARGGRLAGSPGIYEQYF.

This clonotype was found a few times. CDR3 bases: TGTGCCAGCAGCTTGGTGTCCGAAAACTATGGCTACACCTTC. Protein sequence: CASSLVSENYGYTF. The rearrangement links TRBV5-6 to TRBJ1-2; D unresolved. CDR1 SGHDT and CDR2 YYEEEE come from the germline V gene. V was shortened by 0 bases and J by 2 bases, with 8 bases between the two germline ends. This CDR3 has 14 amino acids.

This clonotype was recorded a few times. The genes are TRBV6-2 or TRBV6-3 and TRBJ2-7; D not certain. CDR3 length: 14 residues. Trimming removed 6 bases at V and 3 bases at J, with 15 bases between. Looked up from germline, CDR1 is MNHEY and CDR2 is SVGEGT. CDR3 amino acids: CASRERGSFYEQYF. The CDR3 DNA is TGTGCCAGCAGAGAGCGCGGTTCATTCTACGAGCAGTACTTC.

The V gene is TRBV7-9, the J gene TRBJ2-5; TRBD2 is a possible D gene (5 bases). Germline values: CDR1 SEHNR, CDR2 FQNEAQ (reference sequence). The V end lost 5 bases, the J end lost 3 bases, and 13 bases lay between the germline ends. The CDR3 runs 14 residues. The CDR3 protein is CASSLMWTEETQYF. In DNA form, the CDR3 reads TGTGCCAGCAGCCTTATGTGGACTGAAGAGACCCAGTACTTC.

There are many counts of this clonotype. CDR3 loop: CASSQDRYQPQHF. The CDR3, as DNA: TGCGCCAGCAGCCAAGATCGATATCAGCCCCAGCATTTT. The chain carries TRBV4-1 and TRBJ1-5; D uncertain. Germline V gene lookup returns CDR1 MGHRA and CDR2 YSYEKL. Trimming left V 0 bases short and J 5 bases short, with 5 bases between. The CDR3 loop spans 13 amino acids.

This clonotype has ten or more counts. The chain employs TRBV5-1 and TRBJ1-5; D call uncertain. Germline-derived CDR1 and CDR2 are SGHRS and YFSETQ. V lost 0 bases to trimming and J lost 3 bases, with 4 bases between them. The CDR3 totals 13 residues. CDR3 residues: CASSLDINQPQHF. Here the CDR3 DNA reads TGCGCCAGCAGCTTGGACATCAATCAGCCCCAGCATTTT.

V usage is TRBV12-3 or TRBV12-4 and J usage is TRBJ1-1; TRBD1 aligns across 7 bases. The trim removed 7 bases at V and 4 bases at J, leaving 6 bases unmatched. The CDR3 runs to 13 residues. CDR3 coding DNA: TGTGCCAGCATGCCACAGGGGACCACTGAAGCTTTCTTT. Protein sequence: CASMPQGTTEAFF.

The chain carries TRBV7-2 and TRBJ1-4, with D tentatively TRBD1 (5 bases). V was shortened by 8 bases and J by 4 bases, with 17 bases between the two germline ends. The CDR3 covers 15 residues. Germline V gives CDR1 SGHTA, CDR2 FQGNSA. CDR3 sequence (DNA): TGTGCCAGCCAAAGTCGGGGGGTTGGTAATGAAAAACTGTTTTTT. Amino acid sequence: CASQSRGVGNEKLFF.